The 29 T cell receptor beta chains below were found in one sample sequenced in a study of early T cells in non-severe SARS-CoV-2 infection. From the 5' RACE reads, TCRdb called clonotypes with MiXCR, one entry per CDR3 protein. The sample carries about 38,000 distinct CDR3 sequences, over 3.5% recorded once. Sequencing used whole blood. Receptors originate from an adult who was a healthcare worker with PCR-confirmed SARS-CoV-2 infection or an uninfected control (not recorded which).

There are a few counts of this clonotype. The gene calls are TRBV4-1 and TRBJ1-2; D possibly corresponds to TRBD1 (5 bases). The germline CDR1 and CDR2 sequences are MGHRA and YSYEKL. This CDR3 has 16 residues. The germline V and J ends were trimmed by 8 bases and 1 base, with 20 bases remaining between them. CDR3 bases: TGCGCCAGCCGGGGGTTGCAGATTGTGGATAACTATGGCTACACCTTC. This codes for CASRGLQIVDNYGYTF.

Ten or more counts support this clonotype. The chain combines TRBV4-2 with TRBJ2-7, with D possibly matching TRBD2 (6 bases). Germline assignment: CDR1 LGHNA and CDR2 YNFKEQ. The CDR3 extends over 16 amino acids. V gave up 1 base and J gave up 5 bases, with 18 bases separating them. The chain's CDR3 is CASSQAGAAGLNEQYF. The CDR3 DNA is TGTGCCAGCAGCCAAGCGGGTGCGGCGGGGTTAAACGAGCAGTACTTC.

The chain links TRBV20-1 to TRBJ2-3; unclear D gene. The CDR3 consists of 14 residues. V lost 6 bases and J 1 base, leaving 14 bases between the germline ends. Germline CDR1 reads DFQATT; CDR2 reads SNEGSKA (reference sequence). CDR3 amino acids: CSASRSARTDTQYF. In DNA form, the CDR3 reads TGCAGTGCCAGCAGGAGCGCCCGCACAGATACGCAGTATTTT.

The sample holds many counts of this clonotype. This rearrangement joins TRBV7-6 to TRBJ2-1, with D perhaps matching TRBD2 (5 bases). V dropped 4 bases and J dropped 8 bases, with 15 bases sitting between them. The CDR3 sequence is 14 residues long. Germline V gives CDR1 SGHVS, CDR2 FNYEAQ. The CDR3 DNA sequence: TGTGCCAGCAGCTCCATCACGGGGAGTGATGAGCAGTTCTTC. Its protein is CASSSITGSDEQFF. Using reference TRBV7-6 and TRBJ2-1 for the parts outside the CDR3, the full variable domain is GAGVSQSPRYKVTKRGQDVALRCDPISGHVSLYWYRQALGQGPEFLTYFNYEAQQDKSGLPNDRFSAERPEGSISTLTIQRTEQRDSAMYRCASSSITGSDEQFFGPGTRLTVL.

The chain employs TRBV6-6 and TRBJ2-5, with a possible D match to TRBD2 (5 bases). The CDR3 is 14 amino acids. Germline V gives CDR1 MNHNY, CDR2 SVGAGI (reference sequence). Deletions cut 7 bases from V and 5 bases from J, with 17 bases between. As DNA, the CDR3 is TGTGCCAGCACCCCCGATATCCCGGGGGAGACCCAGTACTTC. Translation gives CASTPDIPGETQYF.

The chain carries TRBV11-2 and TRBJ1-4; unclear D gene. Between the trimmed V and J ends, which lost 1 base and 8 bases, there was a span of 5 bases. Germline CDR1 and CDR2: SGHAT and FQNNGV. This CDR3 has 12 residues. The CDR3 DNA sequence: TGTGCCAGCAGCTTAGGAGGGGAAAAACTGTTTTTT. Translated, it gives CASSLGGEKLFF.

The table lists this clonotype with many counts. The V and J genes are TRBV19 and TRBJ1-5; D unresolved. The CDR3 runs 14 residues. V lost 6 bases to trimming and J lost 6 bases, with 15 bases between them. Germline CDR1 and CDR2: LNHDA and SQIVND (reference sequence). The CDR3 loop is CASSNIVVRQPQHF. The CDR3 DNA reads TGTGCCAGTAGCAATATAGTCGTCCGTCAGCCCCAGCATTTT.

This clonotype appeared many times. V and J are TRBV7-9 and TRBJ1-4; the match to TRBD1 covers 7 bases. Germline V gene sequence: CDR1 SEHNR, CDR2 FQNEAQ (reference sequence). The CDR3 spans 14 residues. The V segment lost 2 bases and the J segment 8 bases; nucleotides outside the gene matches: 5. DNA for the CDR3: TGTGCCAGCAGCTTACCACAGGGGCTCGAAAAACTGTTTTTT. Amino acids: CASSLPQGLEKLFF.

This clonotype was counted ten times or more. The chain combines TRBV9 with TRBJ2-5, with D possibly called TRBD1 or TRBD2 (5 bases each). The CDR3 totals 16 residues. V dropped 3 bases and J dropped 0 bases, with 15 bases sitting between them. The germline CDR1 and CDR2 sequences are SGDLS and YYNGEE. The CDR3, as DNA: TGTGCCAGCAGCGGAGGGGCCATGAGGGACCAAGAGACCCAGTACTTC. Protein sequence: CASSGGAMRDQETQYF.

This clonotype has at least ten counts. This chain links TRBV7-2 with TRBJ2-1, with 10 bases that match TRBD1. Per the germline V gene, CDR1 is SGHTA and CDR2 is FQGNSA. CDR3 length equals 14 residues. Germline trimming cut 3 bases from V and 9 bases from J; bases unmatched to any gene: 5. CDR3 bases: TGTGCCAGCAGCTTCGGACAGGGGGTGAGTGAGCAGTTCTTC. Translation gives CASSFGQGVSEQFF.

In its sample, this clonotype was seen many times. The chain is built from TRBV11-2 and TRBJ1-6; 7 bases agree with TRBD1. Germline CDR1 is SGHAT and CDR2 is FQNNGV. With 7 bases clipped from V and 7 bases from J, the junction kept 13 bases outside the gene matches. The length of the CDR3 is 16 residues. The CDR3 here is CASTDRRGVGNSPLHF. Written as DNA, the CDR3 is TGTGCCAGCACCGATCGCAGGGGGGTAGGGAATTCACCCCTCCACTTT.

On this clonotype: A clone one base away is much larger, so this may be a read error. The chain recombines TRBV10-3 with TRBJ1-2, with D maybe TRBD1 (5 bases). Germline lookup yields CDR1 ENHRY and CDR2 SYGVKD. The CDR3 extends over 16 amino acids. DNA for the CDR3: TGTGCCGTCAGAGACTCTACAGGCACACCTAACTATGGCTACACCTTC. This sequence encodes CAVRDSTGTPNYGYTF.

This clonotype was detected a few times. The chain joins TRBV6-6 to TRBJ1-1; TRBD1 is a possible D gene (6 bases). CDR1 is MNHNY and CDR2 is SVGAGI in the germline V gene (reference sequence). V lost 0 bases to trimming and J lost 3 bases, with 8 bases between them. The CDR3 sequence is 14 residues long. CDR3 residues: CASSYSRTDTEAFF. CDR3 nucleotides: TGTGCCAGCAGTTACTCGAGGACAGACACTGAAGCTTTCTTT.

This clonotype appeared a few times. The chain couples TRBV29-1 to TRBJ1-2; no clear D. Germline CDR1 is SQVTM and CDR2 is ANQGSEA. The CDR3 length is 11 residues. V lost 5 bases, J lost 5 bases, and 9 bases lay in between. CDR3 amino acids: CSVKLGYGYTF. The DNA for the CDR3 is TGCAGCGTTAAGCTGGGTTATGGCTACACCTTC.

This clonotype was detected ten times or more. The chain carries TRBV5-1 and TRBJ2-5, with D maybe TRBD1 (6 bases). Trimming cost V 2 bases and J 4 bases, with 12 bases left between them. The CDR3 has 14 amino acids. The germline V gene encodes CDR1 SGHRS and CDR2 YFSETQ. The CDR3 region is CASSFGQIGETQYF. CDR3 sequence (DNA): TGCGCCAGCAGCTTCGGACAGATCGGAGAGACCCAGTACTTC.

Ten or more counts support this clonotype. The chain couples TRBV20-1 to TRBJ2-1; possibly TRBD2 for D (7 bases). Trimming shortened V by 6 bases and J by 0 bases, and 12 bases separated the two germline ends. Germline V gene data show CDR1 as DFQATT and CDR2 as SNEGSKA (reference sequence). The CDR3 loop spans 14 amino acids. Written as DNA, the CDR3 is TGCAGTGCCGCTGCGGGGGCCTCCTACAATGAGCAGTTCTTC. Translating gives CSAAAGASYNEQFF.

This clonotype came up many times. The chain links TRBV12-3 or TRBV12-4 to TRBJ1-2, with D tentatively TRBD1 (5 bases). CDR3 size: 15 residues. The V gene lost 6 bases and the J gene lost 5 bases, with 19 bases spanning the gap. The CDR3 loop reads CASSNIAGRGYGYTF. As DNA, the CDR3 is TGTGCCAGCAGCAACATCGCGGGGAGGGGTTATGGCTACACCTTC.

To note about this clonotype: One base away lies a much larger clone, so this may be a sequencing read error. As DNA, the CDR3 is TGTGCCACCAGTGACTACAATGAGCAGTTCTTC. Translating it yields CATSDYNEQFF. This rearrangement joins TRBV24-1 to TRBJ2-1; D is unclear. Germline CDR1 KGHDR, CDR2 SFDVKD. V was clipped by 4 bases and J by 3 bases, with 0 bases between them. This CDR3 is 11 amino acids long.

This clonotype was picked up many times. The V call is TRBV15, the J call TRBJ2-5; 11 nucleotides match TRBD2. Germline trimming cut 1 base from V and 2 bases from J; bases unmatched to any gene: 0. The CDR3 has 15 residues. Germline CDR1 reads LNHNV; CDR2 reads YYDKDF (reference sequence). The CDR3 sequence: CATSRGLAGQETQYF. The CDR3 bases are TGTGCCACCAGCAGAGGACTAGCGGGGCAAGAGACCCAGTACTTC.

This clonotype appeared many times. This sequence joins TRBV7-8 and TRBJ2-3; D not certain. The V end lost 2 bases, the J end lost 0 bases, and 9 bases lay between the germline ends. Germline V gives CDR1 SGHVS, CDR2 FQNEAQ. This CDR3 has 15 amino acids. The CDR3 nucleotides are TGTGCCAGCAGCTTACTGGAGTCAAGCACAGATACGCAGTATTTT. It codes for CASSLLESSTDTQYF.

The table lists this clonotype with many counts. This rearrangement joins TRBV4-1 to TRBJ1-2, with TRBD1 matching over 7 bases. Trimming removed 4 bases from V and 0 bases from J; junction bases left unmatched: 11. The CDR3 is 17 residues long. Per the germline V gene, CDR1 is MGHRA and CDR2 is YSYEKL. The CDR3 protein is CASSPQDRGQANYGYTF. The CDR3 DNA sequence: TGCGCCAGCAGCCCCCAGGACCGCGGACAGGCTAACTATGGCTACACCTTC.

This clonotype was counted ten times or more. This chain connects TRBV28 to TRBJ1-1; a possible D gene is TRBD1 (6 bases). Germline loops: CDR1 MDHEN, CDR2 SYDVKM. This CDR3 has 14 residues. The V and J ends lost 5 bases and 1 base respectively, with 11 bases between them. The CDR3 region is CASSLGQSNTEAFF. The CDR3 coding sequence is TGTGCCAGCAGTCTCGGACAGTCGAACACTGAAGCTTTCTTT.

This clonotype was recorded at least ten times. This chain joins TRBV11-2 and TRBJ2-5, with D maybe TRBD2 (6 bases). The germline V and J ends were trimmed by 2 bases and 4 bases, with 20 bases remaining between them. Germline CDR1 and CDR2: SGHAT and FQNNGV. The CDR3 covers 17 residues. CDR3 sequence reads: CASSLKGRDMKGETQYF. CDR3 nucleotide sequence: TGTGCCAGCAGCTTAAAAGGGCGGGATATGAAGGGAGAGACCCAGTACTTC.

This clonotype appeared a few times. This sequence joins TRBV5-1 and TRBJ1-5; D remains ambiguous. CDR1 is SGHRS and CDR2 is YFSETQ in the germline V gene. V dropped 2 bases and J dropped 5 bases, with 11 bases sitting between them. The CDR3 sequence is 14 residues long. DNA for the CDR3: TGCGCCAGCAGCTTTGACTTCCCTGATCAGCCCCAGCATTTT. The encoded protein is CASSFDFPDQPQHF.

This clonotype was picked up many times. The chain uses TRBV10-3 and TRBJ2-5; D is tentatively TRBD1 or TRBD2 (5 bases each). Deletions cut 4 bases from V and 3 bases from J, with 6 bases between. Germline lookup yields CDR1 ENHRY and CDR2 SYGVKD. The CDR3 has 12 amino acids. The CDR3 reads CAISGGKETQYF. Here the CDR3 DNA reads TGTGCCATCAGTGGGGGGAAAGAGACCCAGTACTTC.

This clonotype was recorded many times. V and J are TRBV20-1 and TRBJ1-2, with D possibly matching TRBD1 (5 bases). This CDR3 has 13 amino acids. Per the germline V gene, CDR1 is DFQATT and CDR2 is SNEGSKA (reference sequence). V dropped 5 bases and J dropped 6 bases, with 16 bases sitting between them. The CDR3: CSAPRDGVDGYTF. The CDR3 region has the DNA TGCAGTGCTCCCAGGGATGGGGTAGATGGCTACACCTTC.

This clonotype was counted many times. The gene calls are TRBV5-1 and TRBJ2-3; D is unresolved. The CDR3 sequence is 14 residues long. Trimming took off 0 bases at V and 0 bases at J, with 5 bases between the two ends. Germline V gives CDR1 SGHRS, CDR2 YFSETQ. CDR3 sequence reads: CASSLGISTDTQYF. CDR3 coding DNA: TGCGCCAGCAGCTTGGGAATAAGCACAGATACGCAGTATTTT.

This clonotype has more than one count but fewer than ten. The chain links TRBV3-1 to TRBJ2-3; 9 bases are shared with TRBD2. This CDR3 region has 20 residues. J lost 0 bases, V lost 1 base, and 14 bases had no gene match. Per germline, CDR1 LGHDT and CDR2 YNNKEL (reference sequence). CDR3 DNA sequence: TGTGCCAGCAGCCAAGGACTTGGGCTAGCGGGACCTCTTAGCACAGATACGCAGTATTTT. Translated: CASSQGLGLAGPLSTDTQYF.

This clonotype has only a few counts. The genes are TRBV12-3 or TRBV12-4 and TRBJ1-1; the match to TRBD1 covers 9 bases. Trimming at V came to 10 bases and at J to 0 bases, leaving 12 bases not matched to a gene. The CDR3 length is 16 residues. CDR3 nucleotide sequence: TGTGCCACCATTGAGACAGGGGGGTCTCTGAACACTGAAGCTTTCTTT. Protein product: CATIETGGSLNTEAFF.